This TCR beta chain was recovered during a study of Tregs in tolerant kidney transplant recipients. V dropped 7 bases and J dropped 5; count of bases not matched to a gene: 16. CDR3 length: 16 residues. The V gene's germline CDR1 is SQVTM and CDR2 ANQGSEA. Data came from immunoSEQ multiplex PCR; TCRdb stores just in-frame clones and leaves some out. Found here are around 16,000 clones, over 85% of them singletons; the top ten hold 13%. This chain connects TRBV29-1 to TRBJ1-1, with 10 bases fitting TRBD1. Sequencing input: CD8+ T cells from blood. The receptor was isolated from a human donor in good health. The CDR3 DNA reads as TGCAGCGCGAGACCGGGACAGGGGACGTTGCGGACTGAAGCTTTCTTT. Encoded protein: CSARPGQGTLRTEAFF.